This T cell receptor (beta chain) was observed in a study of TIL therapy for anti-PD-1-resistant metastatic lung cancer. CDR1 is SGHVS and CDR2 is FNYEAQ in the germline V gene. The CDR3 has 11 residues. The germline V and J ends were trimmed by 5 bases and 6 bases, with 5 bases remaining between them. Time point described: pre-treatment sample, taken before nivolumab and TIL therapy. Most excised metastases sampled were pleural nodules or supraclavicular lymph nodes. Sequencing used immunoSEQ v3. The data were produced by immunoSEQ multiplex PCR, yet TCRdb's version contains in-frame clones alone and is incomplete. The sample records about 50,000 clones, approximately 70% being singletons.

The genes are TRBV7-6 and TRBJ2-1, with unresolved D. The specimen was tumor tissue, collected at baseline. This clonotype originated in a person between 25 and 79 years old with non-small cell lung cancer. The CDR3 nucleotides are TGTGCCAGCAGCCCCATCAATGAGCAGTTCTTC. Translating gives CASSPINEQFF.